The present TCR beta chain was sequenced within a study of blood T cell repertoires in COVID-19. Study-wide background: Collection of acute and convalescent COVID-19 samples took place in the United States, Italy and Spain.

CDR3 size: 16 residues. V shed 3 bases and J 3 bases; nucleotides not matched to a gene: 11. Germline loops: CDR1 SGHVS, CDR2 FNYEAQ. Original processing methods: Amplifying reference gene primers gave estimates of nucleated cell counts. Sequencing was performed with immunoSEQ multiplex PCR; in TCRdb, only in-frame clones are kept and a portion is missing. V, J and clone size are those of that table, while D and trimming were read from the DNA. Found here are around 290,000 clones, over 75% of them singletons; the top ten hold 7.8%. Source material: peripheral blood. V gene TRBV7-6 combines with J gene TRBJ2-7, with 7 bases aligning to TRBD2. The clonotype originates from a woman aged 50 to 60 who had recovered from COVID-19. In nucleotides, the CDR3 is TGTGCCAGCAGCTTGCGGCTCGCGGGAGAGTTCTACGAGCAGTACTTC. The encoded protein is CASSLRLAGEFYEQYF.